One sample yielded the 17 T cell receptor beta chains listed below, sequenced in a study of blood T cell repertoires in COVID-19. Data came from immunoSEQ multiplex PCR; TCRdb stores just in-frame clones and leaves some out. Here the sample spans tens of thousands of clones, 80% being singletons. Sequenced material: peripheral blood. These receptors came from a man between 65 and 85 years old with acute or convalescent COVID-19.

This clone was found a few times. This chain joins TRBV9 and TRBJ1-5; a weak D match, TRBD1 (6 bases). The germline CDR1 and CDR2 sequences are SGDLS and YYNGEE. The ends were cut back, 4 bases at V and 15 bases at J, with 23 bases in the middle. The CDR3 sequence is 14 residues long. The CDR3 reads CASSPRREAGGLHF. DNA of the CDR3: TGTGCCAGCAGCCCGAGGAGGGAGGCGGGGGGCCTGCATTTT.

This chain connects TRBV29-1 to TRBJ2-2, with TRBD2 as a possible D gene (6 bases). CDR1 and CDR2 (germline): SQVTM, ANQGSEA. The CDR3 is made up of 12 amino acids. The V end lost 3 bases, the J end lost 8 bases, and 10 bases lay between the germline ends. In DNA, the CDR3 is TGCAGCGTTGAGGGGGGATCAGGGGAGCTGTTTTTT. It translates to CSVEGGSGELFF.

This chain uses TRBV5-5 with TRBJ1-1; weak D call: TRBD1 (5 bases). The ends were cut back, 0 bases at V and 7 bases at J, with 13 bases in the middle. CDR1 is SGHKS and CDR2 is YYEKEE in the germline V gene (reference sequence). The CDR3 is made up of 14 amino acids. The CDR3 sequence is CASSLVGGVIEAFF. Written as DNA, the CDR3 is TGTGCCAGCAGCTTGGTTGGGGGGGTTATTGAAGCTTTCTTT. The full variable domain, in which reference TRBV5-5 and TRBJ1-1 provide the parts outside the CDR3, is DAGVTQSPTHLIKTRGQQVTLRCSPISGHKSVSWYQQVLGQGPQFIFQYYEKEERGRGNFPDRFSARQFPNYSSELNVNALLLGDSALYLCASSLVGGVIEAFFGQGTRLTVV.

CDR3 amino acids: CAWSGAGTRSFNQPQHF. CDR3 DNA sequence: TGTGCCTGGAGTGGAGCCGGGACTAGGAGCTTCAATCAGCCCCAGCATTTT. This chain links TRBV30 with TRBJ1-5; TRBD1 might be the D (5 bases). Germline CDR1 and CDR2: GTSNPN and SVGIG (reference sequence). This CDR3 contains 17 residues. V shed 1 base and J shed 3 bases, with 19 bases lying between them.

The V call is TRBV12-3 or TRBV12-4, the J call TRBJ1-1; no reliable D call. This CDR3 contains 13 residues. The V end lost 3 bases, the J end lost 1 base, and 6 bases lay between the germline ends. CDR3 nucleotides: TGTGCCAGCAGTTTTTGGAGGAACACTGAAGCTTTCTTT. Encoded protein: CASSFWRNTEAFF.

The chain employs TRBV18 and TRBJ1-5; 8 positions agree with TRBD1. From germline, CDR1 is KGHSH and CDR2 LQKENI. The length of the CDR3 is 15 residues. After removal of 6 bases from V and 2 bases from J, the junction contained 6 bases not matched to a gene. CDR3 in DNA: TGTGCCAGCTCGTTACAGGGGGTCGGCAATCAGCCCCAGCATTTT. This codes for CASSLQGVGNQPQHF.

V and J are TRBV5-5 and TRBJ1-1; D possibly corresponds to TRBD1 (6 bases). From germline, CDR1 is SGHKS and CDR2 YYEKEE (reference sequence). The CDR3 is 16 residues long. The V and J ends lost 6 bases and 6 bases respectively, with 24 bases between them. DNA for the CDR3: TGTGCCAGCACCTCCCCAGACGGGACAATCCACCCTGAAGCTTTCTTT. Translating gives CASTSPDGTIHPEAFF.

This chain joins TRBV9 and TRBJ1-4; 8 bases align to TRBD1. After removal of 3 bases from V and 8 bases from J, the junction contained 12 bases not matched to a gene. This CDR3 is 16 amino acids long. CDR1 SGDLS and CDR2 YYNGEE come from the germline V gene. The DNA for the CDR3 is TGTGCCAGCAGCGCAGTTCCAGGGGGCTCGCAAGAAAAACTGTTTTTT. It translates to CASSAVPGGSQEKLFF.

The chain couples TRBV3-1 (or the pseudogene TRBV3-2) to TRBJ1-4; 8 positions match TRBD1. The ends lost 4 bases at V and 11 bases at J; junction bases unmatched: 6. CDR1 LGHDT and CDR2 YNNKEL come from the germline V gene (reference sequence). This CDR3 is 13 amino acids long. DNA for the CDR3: TGTGCCAGCAGCCCTTCACAGGGGGGGAAACTGTTTTTT. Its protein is CASSPSQGGKLFF.

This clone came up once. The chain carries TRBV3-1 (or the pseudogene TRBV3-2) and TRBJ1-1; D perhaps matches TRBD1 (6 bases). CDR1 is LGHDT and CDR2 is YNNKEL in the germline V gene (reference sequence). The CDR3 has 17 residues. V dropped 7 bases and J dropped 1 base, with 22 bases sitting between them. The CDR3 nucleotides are TGTGCCAGCAATCTATTATACGGGCCGGACAGGAACACTGAAGCTTTCTTT. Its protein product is CASNLLYGPDRNTEAFF.

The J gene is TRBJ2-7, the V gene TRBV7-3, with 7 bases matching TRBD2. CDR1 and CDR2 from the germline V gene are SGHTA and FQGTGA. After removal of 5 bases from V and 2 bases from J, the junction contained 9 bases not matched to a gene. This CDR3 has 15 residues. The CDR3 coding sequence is TGTGCCAGCAGCCTAAAAGGCGGGGGTACCTACGAGCAGTACTTC. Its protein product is CASSLKGGGTYEQYF.

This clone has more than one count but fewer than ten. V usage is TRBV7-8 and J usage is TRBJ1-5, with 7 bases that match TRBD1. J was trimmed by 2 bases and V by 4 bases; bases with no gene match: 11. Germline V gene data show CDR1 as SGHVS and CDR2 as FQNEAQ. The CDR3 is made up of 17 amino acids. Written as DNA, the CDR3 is TGTGCCAGCAGCTCCAGGGGGACGGACAAGGGCAATCAGCCCCAGCATTTT. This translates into CASSSRGTDKGNQPQHF.

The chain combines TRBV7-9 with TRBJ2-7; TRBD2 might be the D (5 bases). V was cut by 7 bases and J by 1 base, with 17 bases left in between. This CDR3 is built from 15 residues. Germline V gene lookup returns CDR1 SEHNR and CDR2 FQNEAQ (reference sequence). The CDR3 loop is CASTRMDGKSYEQYF. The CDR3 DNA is TGTGCCAGCACCCGAATGGACGGGAAATCCTACGAGCAGTACTTC. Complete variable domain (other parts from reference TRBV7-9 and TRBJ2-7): DTGVSQNPRHKITKRGQNVTFRCDPISEHNRLYWYRQTLGQGPEFLTYFQNEAQLEKSRLLSDRFSAERPKGSFSTLEIQRTEQGDSAMYLCASTRMDGKSYEQYFGPGTRLTVT.

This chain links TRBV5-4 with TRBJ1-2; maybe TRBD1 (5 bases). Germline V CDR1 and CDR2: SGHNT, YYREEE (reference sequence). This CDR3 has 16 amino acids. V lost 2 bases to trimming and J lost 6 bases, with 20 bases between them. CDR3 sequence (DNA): TGTGCCAGCAGCTTAGGGGTTGGAGGGCGCCTCGATGGCTACACCTTC. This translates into CASSLGVGGRLDGYTF.

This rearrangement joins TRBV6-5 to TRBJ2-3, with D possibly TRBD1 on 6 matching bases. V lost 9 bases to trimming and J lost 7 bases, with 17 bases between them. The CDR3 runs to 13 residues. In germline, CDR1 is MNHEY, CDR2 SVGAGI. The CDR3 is CASKTGQLNTQYF. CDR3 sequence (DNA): TGTGCCAGTAAGACCGGACAGCTGAATACGCAGTATTTT.

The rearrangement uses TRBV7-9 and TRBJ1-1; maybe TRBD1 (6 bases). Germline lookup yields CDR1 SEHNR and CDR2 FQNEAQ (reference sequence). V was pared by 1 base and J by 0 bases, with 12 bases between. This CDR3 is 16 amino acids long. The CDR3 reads CASSLGTKGVNTEAFF. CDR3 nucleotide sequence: TGTGCCAGCAGCTTAGGAACAAAGGGGGTGAACACTGAAGCTTTCTTT.

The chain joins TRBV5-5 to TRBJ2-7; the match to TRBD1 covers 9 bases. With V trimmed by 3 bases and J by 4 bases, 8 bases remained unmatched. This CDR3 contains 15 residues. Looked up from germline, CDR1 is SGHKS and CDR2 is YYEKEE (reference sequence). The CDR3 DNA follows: TGTGCCAGCAGCTCCCCCGGGACAGGGATATACGAGCAGTACTTC. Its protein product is CASSSPGTGIYEQYF.